This entry concerns a single T cell receptor beta chain. Its antigen is unknown. A much larger clone differs from this one at a single base, so this may be a read error. The CDR3 carries no conserved terminal phenylalanine or tryptophan, so it likely arises from a read error. Beta-chain TCR CDR3 regions were amplified from RNA transcripts. HTBI primers were used in a first-round RT-PCR, which preceded a second-round multiplex PCR. TCRdb recomputed calls from the multiplex PCR reads with MiXCR, one row per CDR3 protein. There are about 1.2 million distinct CDR3 sequences in the sample; about 36% occur only once, and around 10% lies in the top ten. V lost 2 bases and J 3 bases, leaving 14 bases between the germline ends. From germline, CDR1 is SGHDN and CDR2 FVKESK. This CDR3 has 15 residues. Pregnancy or lactation, uncontrolled infections and other autoimmune diseases were grounds for excluding patients.

This entry belongs to a study of Graves' ophthalmopathy and Graves' hyperthyroidism. Notes on the study in general: Separation of ophthalmopathy from stable hyperthyroidism was achieved by a 13-signature model, at around 88% sensitivity and roughly 80% specificity. Progression of ophthalmopathy was predicted by the model with about 66% sensitivity and just under 75% specificity. Blood also harbored most expanded thyroid clonotypes above 0.001 frequency.

The receptor comes from an adult man with Graves' hyperthyroidism. The chain uses TRBV14 and TRBJ2-7, with D possibly being TRBD1 (6 bases). Source material: peripheral blood or thyroid tissue (not recorded which). The CDR3 loop reads CASSQYPGQLYEQYL. The CDR3 DNA follows: TGTGCCAGCAGCCAATACCCCGGACAGCTCTACGAGCAGTACCTC.